This T cell receptor (beta chain) is drawn from a study of blood T cells in healthy people across ages. With 7 bases removed from V and 0 bases from J, the gap between germline ends came to 11 bases. The germline V gene has CDR1 SNHLY and CDR2 FYNNEI. The CDR3 is 14 amino acids. This clonotype was picked up a small number of times. Its matching antigen is unknown. Using a J-beta primer mix together with a sample-barcoded 5' primer, a second PCR was run for roughly 6 to 12 cycles. TCRdb re-derived calls from the 5' RACE reads in MiXCR, one entry per CDR3 protein. The table lists about 1.6 million distinct CDR3 sequences, about 32% of them singletons, with over 9% in the top ten. Approximately 9.7 milliliters was the volume of peripheral blood drawn from each donor. Study results and caveats: Researchers report that TCR beta diversity correlated strongly with naive T cell percentage. There were more naive CD4+ cells and higher diversity in long-lived donors than in aged donors.

The V and J genes are TRBV2 and TRBJ2-3; D may be TRBD2 (5 bases). This TCR was recovered from a woman under 40 in good health. The specimen sequenced was blood. The CDR3 DNA sequence: TGTGCCAGCACCGCAGCGGCTAGCACAGATACGCAGTATTTT. Translation gives CASTAAASTDTQYF.